The 25 T cell receptor beta chains below were found in one sample sequenced in a study of blood T cell repertoires in COVID-19. Produced via immunoSEQ multiplex PCR; TCRdb's table is partial and in-frame only. The table has tens of thousands of clones, more than 75% seen once. The sequencing sample was made of peripheral blood. The origin of the receptors is an elderly woman with acute or convalescent COVID-19.

The V call is TRBV5-6, the J call TRBJ2-3; 9 bases fit TRBD1. The CDR3 extends over 16 amino acids. CDR1 is SGHDT and CDR2 is YYEEEE in the germline V gene. Unmatched junction bases numbered 6, after V lost 3 bases and J lost 1 base. Here the CDR3 DNA reads TGTGCCAGCAGCTCGTTCCGGACAGGGGGCACAGATACGCAGTATTTT. Encoded protein: CASSSFRTGGTDTQYF.

This clone was observed a single time. This chain joins TRBV11-2 and TRBJ2-1, with 13 bases identical to TRBD2. CDR1 and CDR2 from the germline V gene are SGHAT and FQNNGV. The CDR3 loop spans 15 amino acids. The V segment lost 5 bases and the J segment 7 bases; nucleotides outside the gene matches: 5. This CDR3 is CASSPLAGGGNEQFF. Here the CDR3 DNA reads TGTGCCAGCAGCCCACTAGCGGGAGGGGGTAATGAGCAGTTCTTC. Using reference TRBV11-2 and TRBJ2-1 for the parts outside the CDR3, the full variable domain is EAGVAQSPRYKIIEKRQSVAFWCNPISGHATLYWYQQILGQGPKLLIQFQNNGVVDDSQLPKDRFSAERLKGVDSTLKIQPAKLEDSAVYLCASSPLAGGGNEQFFGPGTRLTVL.

The V call is TRBV7-9, the J call TRBJ1-1, with 10 positions matching TRBD1. The germline CDR1 and CDR2 sequences are SEHNR and FQNEAQ (reference sequence). The junction had 4 bases not matched to a gene; V was cut back by 5 bases and J by 4 bases. The CDR3 is made up of 14 amino acids. The CDR3 sequence is CASSRTGGVTEAFF. The DNA of the CDR3 is TGTGCCAGCAGCAGGACAGGGGGGGTCACTGAAGCTTTCTTT.

V is TRBV9 and J is TRBJ1-1, with D unclear. This CDR3 comprises 14 residues. Germline assignment: CDR1 SGDLS and CDR2 YYNGEE. The V gene lost 5 bases and the J gene lost 4 bases, with 15 bases spanning the gap. CDR3 sequence: CASSWIGGPTEAFF. In nucleotides, the CDR3 is TGTGCCAGCAGTTGGATAGGAGGGCCCACTGAAGCTTTCTTT.

The genes are TRBV6-2 or TRBV6-3 and TRBJ2-2; the D gene is possibly TRBD2 (7 bases). The CDR3 has 13 residues. Germline loops: CDR1 MNHEY, CDR2 SVGEGT. Trimming shortened V by 6 bases and J by 8 bases, and 13 bases separated the two germline ends. The CDR3 nucleotides read TGTGCCAGCAGCCCCCGGGGGGCAGGGGAGCTGTTTTTT. This encodes CASSPRGAGELFF.

The table lists this clone with a few counts. The chain joins TRBV3-1 (or the pseudogene TRBV3-2) to TRBJ1-6; D uncertain. Germline V lookup: CDR1 LGHDT, CDR2 YNNKEL (reference sequence). This CDR3 region has 14 residues. Trimming shortened V by 2 bases and J by 9 bases, and 11 bases separated the two germline ends. CDR3 sequence: CASSQSLEGSPLHF. DNA for the CDR3: TGTGCCAGCAGCCAAAGCTTAGAGGGTTCACCCCTCCACTTT.

V gene TRBV5-1 combines with J gene TRBJ2-5, with TRBD2 as a possible D gene (6 bases). V gave up 7 bases and J gave up 5 bases, with 15 bases separating them. This CDR3 is built from 13 residues. The germline V gene encodes CDR1 SGHRS and CDR2 YFSETQ. The CDR3 region has the DNA TGCGCCAGCCAAAGGAGGGCAAGTGAGACCCAGTACTTC. Translation gives CASQRRASETQYF.

J is TRBJ2-3 and V is TRBV2; D possibly corresponds to TRBD1 (5 bases). The CDR3 is 15 amino acids. Trimming removed 4 bases from V and 2 bases from J, with 13 bases in between. Germline loops: CDR1 SNHLY, CDR2 FYNNEI. CDR3 protein: CASSVLRGHTDTQYF. DNA of the CDR3: TGTGCCAGCAGTGTACTTAGAGGACACACAGATACGCAGTATTTT.

The chain links TRBV5-5 to TRBJ1-6; D is perhaps TRBD1 (5 bases). Germline CDR1 and CDR2: SGHKS and YYEKEE (reference sequence). Trimming cost V 0 bases and J 7 bases, with 11 bases left between them. The CDR3 spans 15 residues. CDR3 DNA sequence: TGTGCCAGCAGCTTGGTGGCAGGGTTGAATTCACCCCTCCACTTT. It translates to CASSLVAGLNSPLHF.

This rearrangement joins TRBV4-2 to TRBJ2-7; D is undetermined. Per the germline V gene, CDR1 is LGHNA and CDR2 is YNFKEQ. This CDR3 comprises 17 residues. V was trimmed by 2 bases and J by 5 bases, leaving 22 bases between them. CDR3 residues: CASSQNARSSDDHEQYF. The CDR3 region has the DNA TGTGCCAGCAGCCAAAACGCCCGGAGCAGCGATGACCACGAGCAGTACTTC.

The CDR3 is CASSSDRGHTGELFF. The CDR3 coding sequence is TGTGCCAGCAGCTCCGACAGGGGGCACACCGGGGAGCTGTTTTTT. This chain connects TRBV11-2 to TRBJ2-2; 10 nucleotides match TRBD1. Per germline, CDR1 SGHAT and CDR2 FQNNGV. CDR3 length equals 15 residues. The V gene end was trimmed by 4 bases and the J gene end by 3 bases; junction bases not matched to a gene: 2.

The J gene is TRBJ2-7, the V gene TRBV5-1; 7 bases align to TRBD2. The CDR3 loop spans 12 amino acids. Germline V CDR1 and CDR2: SGHRS, YFSETQ. The J segment lost 7 bases and the V segment lost 5 bases, leaving 6 bases of the junction unmatched. The CDR3 DNA sequence: TGCGCCAGCAGAGAATCAGCGGGGGAGCAGTACTTC. This encodes CASRESAGEQYF.

The genes are TRBV9 and TRBJ1-1; 7 positions match TRBD1. CDR3 size: 14 residues. Germline V gene data show CDR1 as SGDLS and CDR2 as YYNGEE. J lost 4 bases, V lost 2 bases, and 5 bases had no gene match. CDR3 nucleotide sequence: TGTGCCAGCAGCGTCCAACAGGGGTCCACTGAAGCTTTCTTT. It specifies CASSVQQGSTEAFF.

In this sample, this clone turned up once. The chain links TRBV14 to TRBJ1-2; D is uncertain. The V gene's germline CDR1 is SGHDN and CDR2 FVKESK. V gave up 1 base and J gave up 4 bases, with 10 bases separating them. This CDR3 is built from 14 residues. CDR3: CASSQASVSYGYTF. CDR3 nucleotide sequence: TGTGCCAGCAGCCAAGCCTCAGTTTCCTATGGCTACACCTTC.

Only a few counts were recorded for this clone. The V and J genes are TRBV5-4 and TRBJ1-4; no clear D gene. Trimming took 5 bases from V and 7 from J, leaving 12 bases between them. CDR1 and CDR2 from the germline V gene are SGHNT and YYREEE (reference sequence). CDR3 length: 13 amino acids. CDR3 in amino acids: CASSYVRGEKLFF. The DNA for the CDR3 is TGTGCCAGCAGTTACGTGCGGGGTGAAAAACTGTTTTTT.

This clone has just a few counts. V is TRBV5-6 and J is TRBJ2-2; 12 nucleotides agree with TRBD2. This CDR3 is 17 amino acids long. V shed 2 bases and J 4 bases; nucleotides not matched to a gene: 6. Germline V gives CDR1 SGHDT, CDR2 YYEEEE. The CDR3 spells CASSFITTSGSTGELFF. Written as DNA, the CDR3 is TGTGCCAGCAGCTTTATAACGACTAGCGGGAGCACCGGGGAGCTGTTTTTT.

The V and J genes are TRBV14 and TRBJ1-6, with D perhaps TRBD1 (5 bases). Germline CDR1 reads SGHDN; CDR2 reads FVKESK. The CDR3 extends over 13 amino acids. Trimming left V 2 bases short and J 6 bases short, with 5 bases between. The CDR3 spells CASSQRGNSPLHF. Written as DNA, the CDR3 is TGTGCCAGCAGCCAAAGGGGTAATTCACCCCTCCACTTT.

As DNA, the CDR3 is TGTGCCAGCAGCTTGATTGGCGGGGTGCACAATGAGCAGTTCTTC. Encoded protein: CASSLIGGVHNEQFF. V usage is TRBV5-4 and J usage is TRBJ2-1; D may be TRBD2 (6 bases). CDR3 length: 15 amino acids. Germline V gene data show CDR1 as SGHNT and CDR2 as YYREEE (reference sequence). The V gene lost 1 base and the J gene lost 5 bases, with 13 bases spanning the gap.

The genes are TRBV7-3 and TRBJ2-5; tentative D call: TRBD1 (5 bases). V lost 1 base and J 5 bases, leaving 11 bases between the germline ends. The CDR3 spans 14 residues. Looked up from germline, CDR1 is SGHTA and CDR2 is FQGTGA. The CDR3 loop is CASSLNRQGETQYF. For the CDR3, the DNA is TGTGCCAGCAGCTTAAACAGGCAAGGGGAGACCCAGTACTTC. Full variable domain (outside the CDR3, taken from reference TRBV7-3 and TRBJ2-5): GAGVSQTPSNKVTEKGKYVELRCDPISGHTALYWYRQSLGQGPEFLIYFQGTGAADDSGLPNDRFFAVRPEGSVSTLKIQRTERGDSAVYLCASSLNRQGETQYFGPGTRLLVL.

This clone was seen only a few times. The CDR3 DNA reads as TGTGCCAGCAGCTTAAATATTTACTCCTACGAGCAGTACTTC. This encodes CASSLNIYSYEQYF. The chain employs TRBV11-2 and TRBJ2-7; D remains ambiguous. Germline-derived CDR1 and CDR2 are SGHAT and FQNNGV. The CDR3 spans 14 residues. Trimming took off 2 bases at V and 0 bases at J, with 8 bases between the two ends.

This chain joins TRBV19 and TRBJ2-7; D is unresolved. The CDR3 totals 14 residues. From germline, CDR1 is LNHDA and CDR2 SQIVND (reference sequence). Trimming took off 1 base at V and 0 bases at J, with 7 bases between the two ends. CDR3 DNA sequence: TGTGCCAGTAGTATAGTCACACACTCCTACGAGCAGTACTTC. This encodes CASSIVTHSYEQYF.

For the CDR3, the DNA is TGCGCCAGCAGCCAAAGCCCGCCGGGGGGGATTCAGCCCCAGCATTTT. Amino acid sequence: CASSQSPPGGIQPQHF. This chain links TRBV4-1 with TRBJ1-5; possibly TRBD1 for D (5 bases). Germline V gene lookup returns CDR1 MGHRA and CDR2 YSYEKL. V was trimmed by 2 bases and J by 6 bases, leaving 17 bases between them. This CDR3 has 16 amino acids.

The J gene is TRBJ2-2, the V gene TRBV19, with a weak D call TRBD1 (6 bases). Germline CDR1 LNHDA, CDR2 SQIVND (reference sequence). This CDR3 region has 13 residues. V was clipped by 7 bases and J by 5 bases, with 11 bases between them. As DNA, the CDR3 is TGTGCCAGTACCAGAACAGGGACCGGGGAGCTGTTTTTT. This codes for CASTRTGTGELFF.

This clone was recorded once. This chain connects TRBV14 to TRBJ1-1, with 7 positions matching TRBD1. Germline assignment: CDR1 SGHDN and CDR2 FVKESK. The trim removed 3 bases at V and 4 bases at J, leaving 2 bases unmatched. The CDR3 covers 13 residues. The CDR3 loop reads CASSQAGGTEAFF. CDR3 DNA sequence: TGTGCCAGCAGCCAGGCAGGGGGCACTGAAGCTTTCTTT.

In nucleotides, the CDR3 is TGTGCCAGCTCGCCTAAGGGACAGGGCCCCTACGAGCAGTACTTC. Amino acids: CASSPKGQGPYEQYF. The chain carries TRBV18 and TRBJ2-7; TRBD1 agrees at 9 bases. The trim removed 6 bases at V and 2 bases at J, leaving 8 bases unmatched. The CDR3 runs 15 residues. From germline, CDR1 is KGHSH and CDR2 LQKENI.